Listed below are T cell receptor beta chains from one sample, sequenced in a study of blood T cell repertoires in COVID-19. Produced via immunoSEQ multiplex PCR; TCRdb's table is partial and in-frame only. Here the sample spans roughly 290,000 clones, roughly 86% being singletons. Sample: peripheral blood. The receptors originated from a woman in her fifties or sixties who had recovered from COVID-19. CDR3s include the opening cysteine and the closing phenylalanine or tryptophan. The order of the fields is V gene, J gene, CDR3 protein.

>TRBV6-2/TRBV6-3|TRBJ2-1
CASSPLYEQFF
>TRBV29-1|TRBJ1-5
CSVGGTPDQPQHF
>TRBV28|TRBJ1-2
CASSFRTGRNYGYTF
>TRBV28|TRBJ2-7
CASSLAGGGYEQYF
>TRBV9|TRBJ1-6
CASSPLSRGDSPLHF
>TRBV6-2/TRBV6-3|TRBJ2-5
CASSLRQGETQYF
>TRBV7-2|TRBJ2-1
CASSSTSGSGNEQFF
>TRBV10-3|TRBJ2-1
CAIGGGQANNEQFF
>TRBV4-2|TRBJ1-6
CASSQELQGAQNSPLHF
>TRBV7-2|TRBJ2-3
CASNPGSTDTQYF
>TRBV19|TRBJ2-5
CASSIVLQETQYF
>TRBV27|TRBJ2-1
CASNNGAAYNEQFF
>TRBV6-2/TRBV6-3|TRBJ1-2
CASSYDWPRGGYTF
>TRBV2|TRBJ1-2
CASSESSYGYTF
>TRBV15|TRBJ2-3
CATSRGPRLASTDTQYF
>TRBV7-2|TRBJ2-1
CASSLDRASSYNEQFF
>TRBV28|TRBJ1-1
CASRNQATAFF
>TRBV4-2|TRBJ2-2
CASRTSQGSDGELFF
>TRBV19|TRBJ2-6
CASSRDRTDVLTF
>TRBV6-5|TRBJ2-7
CASSPDRASSYEQYF
>TRBV7-2|TRBJ2-7
CASSYVAGAVYEQYF